The present T cell receptor beta chain was sequenced within a study of T cell responses to AZD1222 COVID-19 vaccine. The germline gives CDR1 KGHDR, CDR2 SFDVKD. Trimming at V came to 4 bases and at J to 2 bases, leaving 8 bases not matched to a gene. This CDR3 has 16 amino acids. Using immunoSEQ multiplex PCR, the repertoire was profiled, and TCRdb retains in-frame clones only, with some absent. The sample carries 70,000 to 85,000 clones, 86% recorded once. Points from the study as a whole: Spike-specific TCR breadth and depth both grew after two AZD1222 doses.

This clone appeared a single time. Its antigen is not identified. This receptor was taken from an adult in good health. This material consisted of peripheral blood, taken on day 0 of AZD1222 vaccination. The rearrangement uses TRBV24-1 and TRBJ2-5; TRBD2 aligns across 8 bases. The CDR3 spells CATSEAPGGGQETQYF. The DNA for the CDR3 is TGTGCCACCAGTGAGGCCCCAGGCGGGGGGCAAGAGACCCAGTACTTC.